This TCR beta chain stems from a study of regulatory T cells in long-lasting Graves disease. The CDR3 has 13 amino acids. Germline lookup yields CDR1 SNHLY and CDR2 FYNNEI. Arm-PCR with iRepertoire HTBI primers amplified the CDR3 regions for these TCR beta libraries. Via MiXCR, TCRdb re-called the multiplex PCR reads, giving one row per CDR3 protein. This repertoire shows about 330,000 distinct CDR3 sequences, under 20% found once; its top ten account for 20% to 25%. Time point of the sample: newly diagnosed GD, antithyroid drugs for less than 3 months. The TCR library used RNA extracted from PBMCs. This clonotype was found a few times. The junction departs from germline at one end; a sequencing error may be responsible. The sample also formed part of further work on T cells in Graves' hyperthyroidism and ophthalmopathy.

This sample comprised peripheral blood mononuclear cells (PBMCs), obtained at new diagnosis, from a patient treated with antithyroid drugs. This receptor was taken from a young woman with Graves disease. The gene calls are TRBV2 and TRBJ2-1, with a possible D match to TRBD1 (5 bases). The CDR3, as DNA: TGTGCCAGCAGGGAAGACAGACCAAATGAGCAGTTCTTC. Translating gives CASREDRPNEQFF.